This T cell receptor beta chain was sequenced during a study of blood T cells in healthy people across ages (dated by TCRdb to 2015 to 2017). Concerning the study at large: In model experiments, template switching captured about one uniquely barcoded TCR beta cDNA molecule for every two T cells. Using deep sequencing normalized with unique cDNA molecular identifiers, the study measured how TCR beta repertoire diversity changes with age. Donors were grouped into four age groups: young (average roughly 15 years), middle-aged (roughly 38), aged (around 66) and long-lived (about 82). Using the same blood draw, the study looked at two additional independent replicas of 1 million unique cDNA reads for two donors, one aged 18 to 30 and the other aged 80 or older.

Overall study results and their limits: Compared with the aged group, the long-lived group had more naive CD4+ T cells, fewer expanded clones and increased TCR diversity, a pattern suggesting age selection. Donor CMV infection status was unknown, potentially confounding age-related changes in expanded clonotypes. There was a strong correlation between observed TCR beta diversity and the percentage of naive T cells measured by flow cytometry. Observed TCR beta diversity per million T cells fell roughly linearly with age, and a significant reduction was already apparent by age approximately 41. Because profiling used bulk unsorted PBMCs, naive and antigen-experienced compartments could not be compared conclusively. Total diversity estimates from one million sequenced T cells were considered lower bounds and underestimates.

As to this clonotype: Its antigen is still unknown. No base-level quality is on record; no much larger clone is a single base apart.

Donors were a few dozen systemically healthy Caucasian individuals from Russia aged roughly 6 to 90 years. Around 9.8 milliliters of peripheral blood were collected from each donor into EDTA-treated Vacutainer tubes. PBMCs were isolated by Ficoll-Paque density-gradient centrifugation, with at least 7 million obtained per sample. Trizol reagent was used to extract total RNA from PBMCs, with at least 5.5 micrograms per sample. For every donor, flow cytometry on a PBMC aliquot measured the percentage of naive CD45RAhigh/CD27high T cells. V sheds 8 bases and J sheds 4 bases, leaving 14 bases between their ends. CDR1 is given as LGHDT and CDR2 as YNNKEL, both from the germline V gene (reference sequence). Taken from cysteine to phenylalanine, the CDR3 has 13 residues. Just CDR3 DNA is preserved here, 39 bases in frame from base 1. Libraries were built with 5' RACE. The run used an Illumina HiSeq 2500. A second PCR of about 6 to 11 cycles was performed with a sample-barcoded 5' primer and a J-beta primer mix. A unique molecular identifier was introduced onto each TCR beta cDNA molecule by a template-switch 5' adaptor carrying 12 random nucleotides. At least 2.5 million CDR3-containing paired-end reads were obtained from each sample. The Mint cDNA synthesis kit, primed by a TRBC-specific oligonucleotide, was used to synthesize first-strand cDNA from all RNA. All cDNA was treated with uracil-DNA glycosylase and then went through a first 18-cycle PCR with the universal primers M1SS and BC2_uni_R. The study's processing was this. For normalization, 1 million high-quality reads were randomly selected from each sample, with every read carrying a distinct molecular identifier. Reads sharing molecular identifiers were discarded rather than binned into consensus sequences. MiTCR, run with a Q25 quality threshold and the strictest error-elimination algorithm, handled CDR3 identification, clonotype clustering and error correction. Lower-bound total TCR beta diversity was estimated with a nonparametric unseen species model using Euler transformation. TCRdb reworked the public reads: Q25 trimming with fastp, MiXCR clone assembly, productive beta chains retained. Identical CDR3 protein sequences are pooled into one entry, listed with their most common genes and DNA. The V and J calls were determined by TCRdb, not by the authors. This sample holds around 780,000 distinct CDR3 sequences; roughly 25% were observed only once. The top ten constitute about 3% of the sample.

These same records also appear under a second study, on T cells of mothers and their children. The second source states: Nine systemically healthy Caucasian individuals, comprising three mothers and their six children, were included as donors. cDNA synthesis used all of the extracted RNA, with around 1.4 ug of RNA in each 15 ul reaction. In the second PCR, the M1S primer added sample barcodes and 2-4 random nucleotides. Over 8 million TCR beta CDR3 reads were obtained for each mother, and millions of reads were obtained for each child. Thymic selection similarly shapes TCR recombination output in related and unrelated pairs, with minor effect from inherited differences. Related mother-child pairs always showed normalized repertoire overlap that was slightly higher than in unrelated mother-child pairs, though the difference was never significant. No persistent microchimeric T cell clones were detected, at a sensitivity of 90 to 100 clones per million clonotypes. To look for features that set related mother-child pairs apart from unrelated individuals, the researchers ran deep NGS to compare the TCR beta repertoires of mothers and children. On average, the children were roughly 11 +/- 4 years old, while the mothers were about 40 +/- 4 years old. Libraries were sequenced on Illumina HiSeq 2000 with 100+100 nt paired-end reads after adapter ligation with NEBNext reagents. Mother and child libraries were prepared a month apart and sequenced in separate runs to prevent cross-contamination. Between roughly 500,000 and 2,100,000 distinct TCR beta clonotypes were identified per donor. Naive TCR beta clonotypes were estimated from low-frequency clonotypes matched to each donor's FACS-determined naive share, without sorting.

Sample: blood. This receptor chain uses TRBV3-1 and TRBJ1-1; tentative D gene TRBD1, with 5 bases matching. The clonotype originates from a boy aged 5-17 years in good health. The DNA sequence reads TGTGCCAGCCGAAATGGGGGAGCCACTGAAGCTTTCTTT. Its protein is CASRNGGATEAFF.